One sample yielded the 18 T cell receptor beta chains listed below, sequenced in a study of T cell repertoires in cytomegalovirus infection. TCRdb used MiXCR to reprocess the reads, holding one entry per CDR3 protein. Of around 300,000 distinct CDR3 sequences listed, approximately 9.5% are singletons. Specimen: PBMCs. Receptor source: a human donor in good health (CMV status not recorded). Some clones in this sample may be carry-over from other donors' samples.

This clonotype was seen repeatedly, ten times or more. The V call is TRBV7-2, the J call TRBJ1-6; TRBD1 aligns across 7 bases. The germline CDR1 and CDR2 sequences are SGHTA and FQGNSA. Trimming at V came to 6 bases and at J to 0 bases, leaving 8 bases not matched to a gene. The CDR3 consists of 17 residues. As DNA, the CDR3 is TGTGCCAGCAGTCGGGACAGCCTGAGCTCCTATAATTCACCCCTCCACTTT. This encodes CASSRDSLSSYNSPLHF.

The V and J genes are TRBV23-1 and TRBJ2-1; 8 bases are a match to TRBD1. TRBV23-1 is assigned to the ORF class and has an uncertain function. The trim removed 4 bases at V and 5 bases at J, leaving 13 bases unmatched. CDR3 length: 17 amino acids. The CDR3 loop is CASSLLNYQGADNEQFF. The CDR3, as DNA: TGCGCCAGCAGTCTACTAAATTACCAGGGGGCTGACAATGAGCAGTTCTTC.

Comment on this clonotype: A read error may be the cause here, since a much bigger clone is one base away. This rearrangement joins TRBV28 to TRBJ1-1, with unresolved D. CDR1 and CDR2 (germline): MDHEN, SYDVKM. This CDR3 is 14 amino acids long. The V and J ends lost 4 bases and 4 bases respectively, with 13 bases between them. The CDR3, as DNA: TGTGCCAGCAGTTACCCAAGCCCGGGCACTGAAGCTTTCTTT. Protein sequence: CASSYPSPGTEAFF.

This clonotype was recorded at least ten times. V gene TRBV12-3 or TRBV12-4 combines with J gene TRBJ2-1; 9 bases are a match to TRBD1. V dropped 5 bases and J dropped 10; count of bases not matched to a gene: 12. The CDR3 loop spans 15 amino acids. The CDR3 DNA is TGTGCCAGCAGTCAGATACAGGGGGCAATAGGAGAGCAGTTCTTC. This codes for CASSQIQGAIGEQFF.

This clonotype was seen many times. V and J are TRBV12-3 or TRBV12-4 and TRBJ1-4, with no clear D. The CDR3 spans 14 residues. V gave up 6 bases and J gave up 3 bases, with 11 bases separating them. The CDR3 sequence is CASSPSRANEKLFF. CDR3 nucleotides: TGTGCCAGCAGCCCCTCCCGGGCTAATGAAAAACTGTTTTTT.

In its sample, this clonotype was seen many times. V and J are TRBV7-6 and TRBJ1-2, with 7 bases identical to TRBD1. V was clipped by 2 bases and J by 3 bases; unmatched bases: 9. This CDR3 region has 16 residues. Germline V gives CDR1 SGHVS, CDR2 FNYEAQ. CDR3 protein: CASSLNPPGTDYGYTF. Written as DNA, the CDR3 is TGTGCCAGCAGCTTAAATCCCCCCGGGACAGACTATGGCTACACCTTC.

This rearrangement joins TRBV15 to TRBJ2-7, with D possibly matching TRBD2 (5 bases). Looked up from germline, CDR1 is LNHNV and CDR2 is YYDKDF (reference sequence). This CDR3 has 16 residues. With 0 bases removed from V and 2 bases from J, the gap between germline ends came to 14 bases. The CDR3 region is CATSRDRPGITYEQYF. CDR3 coding DNA: TGTGCCACCAGCAGAGATAGGCCGGGGATCACCTACGAGCAGTACTTC.

This clonotype was found many times. This chain uses TRBV7-2 with TRBJ2-1; 9 bases align to TRBD2. This CDR3 contains 15 residues. CDR1 is SGHTA and CDR2 is FQGNSA in the germline V gene. J was trimmed by 8 bases and V by 4 bases; bases with no gene match: 9. The CDR3 bases are TGTGCCAGCAGCTCGGCCGGGACTAGCATTGATGAGCAGTTCTTC. Translation: CASSSAGTSIDEQFF.

The chain combines TRBV20-1 with TRBJ2-7, with D possibly matching TRBD2 (5 bases). The CDR3 has 13 residues. Trimming stripped 4 bases from V and 5 bases from J, with 15 bases between. Germline V lookup: CDR1 DFQATT, CDR2 SNEGSKA (reference sequence). CDR3 amino acids: CSAKGVGWDEQYF. In DNA form, the CDR3 reads TGCAGTGCTAAGGGAGTAGGCTGGGACGAGCAGTACTTC.

V usage is TRBV7-2 and J usage is TRBJ2-7; TRBD1 is a possible D gene (7 bases). Germline V gives CDR1 SGHTA, CDR2 FQGNSA. The CDR3 runs 15 residues. Trimming pared 5 bases from V and 2 bases from J, leaving 16 bases between. The DNA of the CDR3 is TGTGCCAGCAGCGGCGGGGCAGGGGGAACCTACGAGCAGTACGTC. Its translation: CASSGGAGGTYEQYV.

The chain joins TRBV9 to TRBJ1-1; D remains ambiguous. CDR3 size: 13 residues. V dropped 4 bases and J dropped 1 base, with 8 bases sitting between them. CDR1 and CDR2 (germline): SGDLS, YYNGEE. CDR3 sequence reads: CASSRVGNTEAFF. The CDR3 nucleotides read TGTGCCAGCAGCCGAGTAGGGAACACTGAAGCTTTCTTT.

This clonotype has just a few counts. In DNA, the CDR3 is TGTGCCAGCAGTCCTCTAGAAGACGGGACAGATACGCAGTATTTT. This translates into CASSPLEDGTDTQYF. The J gene is TRBJ2-3, the V gene TRBV28; D gene uncertain. Germline-derived CDR1 and CDR2 are MDHEN and SYDVKM. The CDR3 has 15 residues. Trimming pared 5 bases from V and 3 bases from J, leaving 15 bases between. Filled out from reference TRBV28 and TRBJ2-3, the complete variable domain reads DVKVTQSSRYLVKRTGEKVFLECVQDMDHENMFWYRQDPGLGLRLIYFSYDVKMKEKGDIPEGYSVSREKKERFSLILESASTNQTSMYLCASSPLEDGTDTQYFGPGTRLTVL.

This clonotype has just a few counts. In DNA form, the CDR3 reads TGTGCCAGTAGTATAAGGTCCGGGGTATGGACTAATGAAAAACTGTTTTTT. Translated, it gives CASSIRSGVWTNEKLFF. V usage is TRBV19 and J usage is TRBJ1-4; D not certain. V was shortened by 2 bases and J by 2 bases, with 15 bases between the two germline ends. This CDR3 is built from 17 residues. In germline, CDR1 is LNHDA, CDR2 SQIVND (reference sequence).

The chain has TRBV6-5 and TRBJ2-1; 7 nucleotides align to TRBD2. There are 16 residues in the CDR3. The J segment lost 6 bases and the V segment lost 2 bases, leaving 10 bases of the junction unmatched. CDR1 is MNHEY, CDR2 SVGAGI, per germline. CDR3 protein: CASSYLRGGYSNEQFF. For the CDR3, the DNA is TGTGCCAGCAGTTACCTCCGCGGGGGTTATTCCAATGAGCAGTTCTTC.

CDR3 amino acids: CSAAGTTNYGYTF. In DNA form, the CDR3 reads TGCAGTGCTGCCGGGACCACTAACTATGGCTACACCTTC. The chain recombines TRBV20-1 with TRBJ1-2, with D tentatively TRBD1 (5 bases). The CDR3 is made up of 13 amino acids. V gave up 5 bases and J gave up 0 bases, with 10 bases separating them. The germline V gene encodes CDR1 DFQATT and CDR2 SNEGSKA (reference sequence).

A few counts support this clonotype. The chain couples TRBV7-2 to TRBJ2-7; 7 bases line up with TRBD1. This CDR3 is 16 amino acids long. V was clipped by 1 base and J by 3 bases; unmatched bases: 9. Germline CDR1 is SGHTA and CDR2 is FQGNSA. CDR3 in amino acids: CASSLVTGTAYYEQYF. The CDR3 DNA sequence: TGTGCCAGCAGCTTAGTTACCGGGACAGCTTACTACGAGCAGTACTTC. Combining the CDR3 with reference TRBV7-2 and TRBJ2-7 gives the whole variable domain GAGVSQSPSNKVTEKGKDVELRCDPISGHTALYWYRQSLGQGLEFLIYFQGNSAPDKSGLPSDRFSAERTGGSVSTLTIQRTQQEDSAVYLCASSLVTGTAYYEQYFGPGTRLTVT.

This clonotype was seen ten or more times. The chain has TRBV7-3 and TRBJ2-1; TRBD2 is a possible D gene (6 bases). Germline CDR1 is SGHTA and CDR2 is FQGTGA. With 3 bases removed from V and 4 bases from J, the gap between germline ends came to 13 bases. The CDR3 covers 15 residues. CDR3 DNA sequence: TGTGCCAGCAGCTTCCGGGACTGGCCGTACAATGAGCAGTTCTTC. Its translation is CASSFRDWPYNEQFF.

This clonotype was detected only a few times. This chain connects TRBV3-1 to TRBJ2-7; unclear D gene. Germline CDR1 and CDR2: LGHDT and YNNKEL (reference sequence). The CDR3 is made up of 14 amino acids. V lost 1 base to trimming and J lost 1 base, with 8 bases between them. The chain's CDR3 is CASSQGYGSYEQYF. DNA of the CDR3: TGTGCCAGCAGCCAAGGGTACGGATCCTACGAGCAGTACTTC.